Sequencing of this T cell receptor beta chain was carried out in a study of beta chain features in type 1 diabetes. cDNA synthesis used the whole RNA isolate, giving expressed TCRB sequences. TCRdb keeps only in-frame clones here, not all; method: immunoSEQ multiplex PCR. The repertoire holds 600,000 to 700,000 clones, with over 10% as singletons. Study outcomes and limitations: Patients with Type 1 diabetes showed moderately but significantly shorter TCRB CDR3s in all four CD4+ subsets.

This clone turned up a few times. What it binds is unknown. CD4+ naive, central memory, regulatory and stem cell-like memory subsets were isolated by sorting on CD45RO/CCR7/CD25/CD127/CD95/CD27. The sequence was obtained from a man under 40 with type 1 diabetes. The sample taken for sequencing was naive CD4+ T cells from blood.

DNA of the CDR3: TGTGCCAGCAGCCAAGCACCGGGACAGGGGGATCAGCCCCAGCATTTT. It translates to CASSQAPGQGDQPQHF. The gene calls are TRBV4-2 and TRBJ1-5; 11 nucleotides match TRBD1. CDR1 and CDR2 from the germline V gene are LGHNA and YNFKEQ. Trimming took 1 base from V and 5 from J; bases not matched to a gene: 4. CDR3 length: 16 residues.